One sample yielded the 9 T cell receptor beta chains listed below, sequenced in a study of identical twins. TCRdb passed the 5' RACE reads through MiXCR, listing each CDR3 protein once. The repertoire consists of 400,000 to 650,000 distinct CDR3 sequences, with approximately 22% occurring once and the leading ten covering around 1%. These data were likewise used in another study, on T cells expressing NK-cell markers.

The source material was CD4+ T cells sorted from blood. The receptors originated from a woman aged 18-30 years in good health.

This clonotype was detected only a few times. The chain has TRBV20-1 and TRBJ2-2, with 9 bases identical to TRBD1. Trimming at V came to 5 bases and at J to 5 bases, leaving 9 bases not matched to a gene. Germline V CDR1 and CDR2: DFQATT, SNEGSKA (reference sequence). This CDR3 has 15 amino acids. The CDR3 DNA reads TGCAGTGCTTTCCCCGGGACAGGGAGGACCGGGGAGCTGTTTTTT. It specifies CSAFPGTGRTGELFF.

The rearrangement joins TRBV20-1 to TRBJ2-1; D is unresolved. V gave up 1 base and J gave up 0 bases, with 1 base separating them. The CDR3 runs to 12 residues. Looked up from germline, CDR1 is DFQATT and CDR2 is SNEGSKA (reference sequence). DNA for the CDR3: TGCAGTGCTAGAGCCTCCTACAATGAGCAGTTCTTC. It translates to CSARASYNEQFF.

The V call is TRBV7-2, the J call TRBJ2-2, with 9 bases aligning to TRBD1. Trimming at V came to 6 bases and at J to 5 bases, leaving 4 bases not matched to a gene. From germline, CDR1 is SGHTA and CDR2 FQGNSA. The CDR3 spans 14 residues. CDR3 DNA sequence: TGTGCCAGCAGAGGGACAGGGAGGACCGGGGAGCTGTTTTTT. Protein sequence: CASRGTGRTGELFF.

For the CDR3, the DNA is TGTGCCATCAGTGAGGTCCAGTCTGAAGCTTTCTTT. Translated, it gives CAISEVQSEAFF. The chain combines TRBV10-3 with TRBJ1-1; the D is unclear. CDR1 is ENHRY, CDR2 SYGVKD, per germline. V was cut by 2 bases and J by 6 bases, with 7 bases left in between. This CDR3 is 12 amino acids long.

This clonotype was observed a few times. The J gene is TRBJ2-7, the V gene TRBV20-1; D uncertain. This CDR3 has 12 residues. Germline lookup yields CDR1 DFQATT and CDR2 SNEGSKA (reference sequence). Trimming stripped 0 bases from V and 2 bases from J, with 5 bases between. The DNA for the CDR3 is TGCAGTGCTAGAGATCAAACCTACGAGCAGTACTTC. Its protein is CSARDQTYEQYF.

Many counts were recorded for this clonotype. The V gene is TRBV7-6, the J gene TRBJ2-1; tentatively, D is TRBD1 or TRBD2 (5 bases each). Germline-derived CDR1 and CDR2 are SGHVS and FNYEAQ. V dropped 1 base and J dropped 6 bases, with 10 bases sitting between them. This CDR3 contains 14 residues. DNA for the CDR3: TGTGCCAGCAGCTTAGACACCGGGGCCAATGAGCAGTTCTTC. Protein: CASSLDTGANEQFF.

This clonotype was counted many times. The V and J genes are TRBV10-3 and TRBJ1-4; tentative D call: TRBD1 (5 bases). Germline CDR1 ENHRY, CDR2 SYGVKD. The CDR3 has 12 amino acids. V was pared by 6 bases and J by 7 bases, with 9 bases between. CDR3 protein: CAISQGSEKLFF. The CDR3 DNA sequence: TGTGCCATCAGCCAGGGAAGTGAAAAACTGTTTTTT.

The table lists this clonotype with a few counts. The J gene is TRBJ1-6, the V gene TRBV7-9; 7 positions agree with TRBD1. Germline trimming cut 5 bases from V and 6 bases from J; bases unmatched to any gene: 4. Per the germline V gene, CDR1 is SEHNR and CDR2 is FQNEAQ (reference sequence). CDR3 size: 14 residues. This chain's CDR3 is CASSPGQLNSPLHF. The CDR3 DNA sequence: TGTGCCAGCAGCCCGGGACAGCTTAATTCACCCCTCCACTTT.

This clonotype has ten or more counts. The chain combines TRBV20-1 with TRBJ2-7; maybe TRBD2 (6 bases). CDR1 is DFQATT and CDR2 is SNEGSKA in the germline V gene (reference sequence). The CDR3 has 14 amino acids. The ends were cut back, 0 bases at V and 0 bases at J, with 9 bases in the middle. This chain's CDR3 is CSARDPGSSYEQYF. The CDR3 DNA is TGCAGTGCTAGAGATCCCGGGAGCTCCTACGAGCAGTACTTC.